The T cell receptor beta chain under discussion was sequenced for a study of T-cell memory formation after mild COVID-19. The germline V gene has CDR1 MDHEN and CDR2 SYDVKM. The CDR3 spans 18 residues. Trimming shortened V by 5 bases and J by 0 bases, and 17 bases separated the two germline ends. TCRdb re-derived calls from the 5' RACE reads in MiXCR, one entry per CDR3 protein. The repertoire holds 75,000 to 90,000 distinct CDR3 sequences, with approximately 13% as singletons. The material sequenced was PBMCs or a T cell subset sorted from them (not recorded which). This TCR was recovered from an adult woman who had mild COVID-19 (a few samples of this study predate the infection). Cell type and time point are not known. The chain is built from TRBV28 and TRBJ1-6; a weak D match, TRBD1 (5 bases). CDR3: CASSPRGLVSSYNSPLHF. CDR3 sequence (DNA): TGTGCCAGCAGTCCTCGGGGACTAGTGAGCTCCTATAATTCACCCCTCCACTTT.